The rows below give T cell receptor beta chains drawn from one sample of a study of T cell responses to AZD1222 COVID-19 vaccine. Sequenced by immunoSEQ multiplex PCR; TCRdb stores in-frame clones only, minus some. This sample has 90,000 to 120,000 clones; around 83% occur once, and the top ten carry about 3.3%. Sequenced here: peripheral blood, sampled on day 0 of AZD1222 vaccination. The receptors were gathered from an adult in good health. Each CDR3 is given with its conserved first and last residue. The D gene is left open where the match is weak. The size of a clone is reported for some rows only, either as once, few or many, or as a class for expanded clones.

J gene,D gene,clone size,V gene,CDR3 DNA,CDR3 protein
TRBJ2-3,.,once,TRBV5-5,TGTGCCAGCAGCTTCCGGGACACGGCAAATACGCAGTATTTT,CASSFRDTANTQYF
TRBJ1-3,.,.,TRBV28,TGTGCCAGCAGTTCCGGGACCGAAGCTTATATCTCTGGAAACACCATATATTTT,CASSSGTEAYISGNTIYF
TRBJ1-6,TRBD1,.,TRBV25-1,TGTGCCAGCACCAGGGGGGACCTGGAGTGGTCACCCCTCCACTTT,CASTRGDLEWSPLHF
TRBJ1-3,.,.,TRBV3-1/TRBV3-2,TGTGCCAGCAGTACCGGGACCCACTCTGGAAACACCATATATTTT,CASSTGTHSGNTIYF
TRBJ2-7,TRBD1,.,TRBV25-1,TGTGCCAGCAGTGAATGGATCGCAGGGGGCGTCGAGCAGTACTTC,CASSEWIAGGVEQYF
TRBJ2-7,.,.,TRBV3-1/TRBV3-2,TGTGCCAGCAGTCGTCTAGCGTCTTACTACGAGCAGTACTTC,CASSRLASYYEQYF
TRBJ1-4,.,once,TRBV7-9,TGTGCCAGCAGCTTCGGGGGTGTTCGTACTAATGAAAAACTGTTTTTT,CASSFGGVRTNEKLFF
TRBJ1-5,TRBD1,.,TRBV7-2,TGTGCCAGCAGTCTAACAGGGGGGCAGCCCCAGCATTTT,CASSLTGGQPQHF
TRBJ1-3,TRBD1,.,TRBV6-5,TGTGCCAGCAGGACAGGGAACGGGGGTGGAAACACCATATATTTT,CASRTGNGGGNTIYF
TRBJ1-2,TRBD1,once,TRBV7-2,TGTGCCAGCAGCCCGACAGGGAACTATGGCTACACCTTC,CASSPTGNYGYTF
TRBJ2-5,TRBD2,.,TRBV10-3,TGTGCCATCAGCTCGGGGGGGCCCGGAGAGACCCAGTACTTC,CAISSGGPGETQYF
TRBJ1-1,TRBD1,.,TRBV19,TGTGCCAGTAGTGCCGGGGACAGGGGATCTGCTTTCTTT,CASSAGDRGSAFF
TRBJ2-5,TRBD1,.,TRBV23-1,TGCGCCAGCAGTCCCCCGGTGGGGACAGGGGAAGAGACCCAGTACTTC,CASSPPVGTGEETQYF
TRBJ2-7,TRBD1,once,TRBV6-5,TGTGCCAGCAGTTACTCTAACAGGGGGCAGGGGCAGTACTTC,CASSYSNRGQGQYF
TRBJ1-5,.,once,TRBV18,TGTGCCAGCTCACCTGACGGGGGTGGCAATCAGCCCCAGCATTTT,CASSPDGGGNQPQHF
TRBJ2-1,TRBD1,.,TRBV11-1,TGTGCCAGCAGCTTAGGTGGGACAGGGTCCTACAATGAGCAGTTCTTC,CASSLGGTGSYNEQFF
TRBJ1-2,TRBD1,.,TRBV6-6,TGTGCCAGCAGTCCAAGGACAGGGAGTACTCCCATCCATGGCTACACCTTC,CASSPRTGSTPIHGYTF
TRBJ1-5,.,.,TRBV18,TGTGCCAGCTCACCGACGGACAGTCCCCTGAACCAGCCCCAGCATTTT,CASSPTDSPLNQPQHF
TRBJ1-1,TRBD1,.,TRBV2,TGTGCCAGCAGGGGACAGGGGATGAGGAACACTGAAGCTTTCTTT,CASRGQGMRNTEAFF
TRBJ1-6,.,.,TRBV30,TGTGCCTGGAGGCTGCGGTCACCCCTCCACTTT,CAWRLRSPLHF
TRBJ2-7,.,.,TRBV7-2,TGTGCCAGCAGCCCCCAGGGCCTGGGGCAGTACTTC,CASSPQGLGQYF
TRBJ2-7,TRBD1,.,TRBV11-2,TGTGCCAGCAGCCTCGGACAGGGGGAGGGCGAGCAGTACTTC,CASSLGQGEGEQYF
TRBJ2-1,.,.,TRBV29-1,TGCAGCGTTGACGGACTCACGGGGAATGAGCAGTTCTTC,CSVDGLTGNEQFF
TRBJ2-3,TRBD2,.,TRBV7-3,TGTGCCAGCAGCTTAGGGCTAGCGGGGGACTTAGATACGCAGTATTTT,CASSLGLAGDLDTQYF
TRBJ1-2,TRBD1,once,TRBV6-5,TGTGCCAGCAGTTACTCCGGGACAGACGGCTACACCTTC,CASSYSGTDGYTF
TRBJ1-2,TRBD1,.,TRBV28,TGTGCCAGCGGCCGGGACAGGGGTCCCGGCTACACCTTC,CASGRDRGPGYTF
TRBJ1-4,TRBD1,.,TRBV6-5,TGTGCCAGCAGGATCAATTCGGGACAGCTGTTTTTT,CASRINSGQLFF
TRBJ2-3,TRBD2,.,TRBV7-8,TGTGCCAGCAGCCTCGGGGGGATTACGCAGTATTTT,CASSLGGITQYF
TRBJ2-7,.,.,TRBV9,TGTGCCAGCAGCCAGAAGGGGTTTGGCGTCGAGCAGTACTTC,CASSQKGFGVEQYF
TRBJ1-6,.,.,TRBV2,TGTGCCAGCAGTGAATTTGGGCCGGGGGATTCACCCCTCCACTTT,CASSEFGPGDSPLHF
TRBJ1-1,TRBD1,.,TRBV19,TGTGCCAGTAGTATAGTCGGGACAGGGGTGAACACTGAAGCTTTCTTT,CASSIVGTGVNTEAFF
TRBJ1-1,TRBD1,.,TRBV5-1,TGCGCCAGCAGCCCTGTGGACAGGGCGGACACTGAAGCTTTCTTT,CASSPVDRADTEAFF
TRBJ1-3,TRBD1,.,TRBV28,TGTGCCAGCAGCTTTCTCACAGGGGCCGGAAACACCATATATTTT,CASSFLTGAGNTIYF
TRBJ2-4,TRBD2,.,TRBV10-3,TGTGCCATCAGTGACACCAGGCTCGGGGGGGGCGGTTACATTCAGTACTTC,CAISDTRLGGGGYIQYF
TRBJ1-1,.,.,TRBV3-1/TRBV3-2,TGTGCCAGCAGCCAAGATCATAGGGTTGGGAACACTGAAGCTTTCTTT,CASSQDHRVGNTEAFF
TRBJ2-2,TRBD2,once,TRBV28,TGTGCCAGCAGCCGGGGACTAGCGGTCGGGGAGCTGTTTTTT,CASSRGLAVGELFF
TRBJ2-7,.,.,TRBV11-3,TGTGCCAGCAGCTTACATCCCCCGGGCGAGCAGTACTTC,CASSLHPPGEQYF
TRBJ2-5,.,.,TRBV12-3/TRBV12-4,TGTGCCAGCACCCTAGGTGTTGCAGAGACCCAGTACTTC,CASTLGVAETQYF
TRBJ1-6,TRBD1,.,TRBV27,TGTGCCAGCAGTTCAGGGGGCAGGGAGGGTAATTCACCCCTCCACTTT,CASSSGGREGNSPLHF
TRBJ2-3,.,.,TRBV28,TGTGCCAGCAGTTTATTGGGAGATACGCAGTATTTT,CASSLLGDTQYF